This TCR beta chain was sequenced during a study of blood T cells in healthy people across ages. Alongside a J-beta primer mix, a sample-barcoded 5' primer served in a second PCR lasting about 6 to 11 cycles. TCRdb recomputed calls from the 5' RACE reads with MiXCR, one row per CDR3 protein. This repertoire shows hundreds of thousands of distinct CDR3 sequences, approximately 30% found once; its top ten account for more than 15%. Sequenced material: blood. The source is a woman older than 75 in good health.

The CDR3 DNA reads TGTGCCAGCAGCCGACGGGCAACTAATGAAAAACTGTTTTTT. Amino acids: CASSRRATNEKLFF. This chain joins TRBV6-5 and TRBJ1-4; D gene uncertain. Between the trimmed V and J ends, which lost 6 bases and 0 bases, there was a span of 8 bases. The CDR3 covers 14 residues. In germline, CDR1 is MNHEY, CDR2 SVGAGI.